This TCR beta chain was recorded in a study of cytomegalovirus exposure and HLA in healthy donors. Comments on this clone: Its target is unknown.

The CDR3 sequence is 14 residues long. The germline V gene encodes CDR1 ENHRY and CDR2 SYGVKD. Trimming took off 8 bases at V and 0 bases at J, with 10 bases between the two ends. Researchers ran the PCR with 60 Vbeta and 13 Jbeta primers. Profiled with immunoSEQ multiplex PCR; TCRdb holds only in-frame clones, not every one. This sample carries under 200,000 clones, roughly 70% of them seen once, and the ten largest clones take more than 1.3%. Study conclusions and caveats: Earlier analysis found most TCR beta V segments productive about 87% or about 30% of the time. Likely technical artifact: a cluster of highly shared sequence variants. An assumption of roughly uniform sequencing depth across donors underlay the presence/absence analyses.

The TCR comes from a girl aged 5 to 17 in good health and CMV-seronegative. The chain has TRBV10-3 and TRBJ1-4, with a tentative D call TRBD1 (5 bases). Sequencing was performed on PBMCs. CDR3: CAIEQDATNEKLFF. The CDR3 DNA reads TGTGCCATCGAACAGGATGCAACTAATGAAAAACTGTTTTTT.